The 7 T cell receptor beta chains below all came from one sample that was sequenced in a study of shared clonotypes between healthy human individuals. This table comes from immunoSEQ multiplex PCR, and its TCRdb copy is limited to in-frame clones, with some not included. The sample has about 2.4 million clones, approximately 90% seen once. The sequencing sample was made of naive CD4+ T cells sorted from blood. Subset reported: CD45RA+ positively selected. The origin of the receptors is a man aged 18 to 29 in good health.

The chain carries TRBV7-9 and TRBJ2-5; 11 bases agree with TRBD1. Germline lookup yields CDR1 SEHNR and CDR2 FQNEAQ (reference sequence). With V trimmed by 5 bases and J by 7 bases, 3 bases remained unmatched. This CDR3 comprises 13 residues. The CDR3 coding sequence is TGTGCCAGCAGCCTGGGACAGGGGGTGACCCAGTACTTC. Its protein product is CASSLGQGVTQYF.

In the case of this clone: This sample also contains other DNA sequences that code for the same CDR3. V usage is TRBV11-2 and J usage is TRBJ2-3; D is unclear. This CDR3 contains 12 residues. The germline CDR1 and CDR2 sequences are SGHAT and FQNNGV. V shed 1 base and J shed 5 bases, with 4 bases lying between them. Here the CDR3 reads CASSLGVDTQYF. CDR3 nucleotide sequence: TGTGCCAGCAGCTTAGGGGTAGATACGCAGTATTTT.

The rearrangement links TRBV7-8 to TRBJ2-7; D is possibly TRBD1 (6 bases). Germline lookup yields CDR1 SGHVS and CDR2 FQNEAQ. This CDR3 has 13 residues. The V and J ends lost 5 bases and 3 bases respectively, with 11 bases between them. CDR3 protein: CASSTYRVYEQYF. CDR3 DNA sequence: TGTGCCAGCAGCACATACAGGGTCTACGAGCAGTACTTC.

This sequence joins TRBV28 and TRBJ1-2; the match to TRBD1 covers 7 bases. CDR1 MDHEN and CDR2 SYDVKM come from the germline V gene. CDR3 length: 15 amino acids. The V and J ends lost 6 bases and 4 bases, in that order; junction bases with no gene match: 11. CDR3 in DNA: TGTGCCAGCAGCTCCTCAGACAGGGAACGCTATGGCTACACCTTC. Its protein is CASSSSDRERYGYTF.

V and J are TRBV18 and TRBJ2-7; tentatively, D is TRBD1 (5 bases). V gave up 4 bases and J gave up 5 bases, with 12 bases separating them. Germline CDR1 and CDR2: KGHSH and LQKENI. The CDR3 length is 13 residues. CDR3 bases: TGTGCCAGCTCACAGCAGGGTAGCAACGAGCAGTACTTC. Its translation: CASSQQGSNEQYF.

J is TRBJ1-1 and V is TRBV4-3, with D possibly TRBD1 on 5 matching bases. The germline gives CDR1 LGHNA, CDR2 YSLEER. V lost 2 bases, J lost 4 bases, and 29 bases lay in between. CDR3 size: 20 residues. For the CDR3, the DNA is TGCGCCAGCAGCCAAATAAGCTCTATGTCTACAGCCCCGGGGGGCACTGAAGCTTTCTTT. This codes for CASSQISSMSTAPGGTEAFF.

This rearrangement joins TRBV27 to TRBJ2-3, with 16 bases fitting TRBD2. Germline V gene sequence: CDR1 MNHEY, CDR2 SMNVEV (reference sequence). There are 22 residues in the CDR3. The J segment lost 2 bases and the V segment lost 5 bases, leaving 19 bases of the junction unmatched. CDR3 in amino acids: CASSPEDALGLAGGPYTDTQYF. DNA for the CDR3: TGTGCCAGCAGTCCGGAGGACGCCCTGGGACTAGCGGGGGGGCCTTACACAGATACGCAGTATTTT.